A single sample gave rise to the 24 T cell receptor beta chains below, sequenced in a study of blood T cell repertoires in COVID-19. Measured with immunoSEQ multiplex PCR; TCRdb has only the in-frame clones, and not every one. This table holds around 150,000 clones, more than 75% found once. The sequencing sample was made of peripheral blood. These receptors all stem from a man between 60 and 70 years old who had recovered from COVID-19.

The chain links TRBV5-4 to TRBJ2-4; D is possibly TRBD1 (5 bases). The germline CDR1 and CDR2 sequences are SGHNT and YYREEE (reference sequence). Trimming took 0 bases from V and 7 from J, leaving 8 bases between them. This CDR3 spans 13 amino acids. CDR3 nucleotide sequence: TGTGCCAGCAGCTTGGAAAAGGGGAACATTCAGTACTTC. Translating gives CASSLEKGNIQYF. Complete variable domain (other parts from reference TRBV5-4 and TRBJ2-4): ETGVTQSPTHLIKTRGQQVTLRCSSQSGHNTVSWYQQALGQGPQFIFQYYREEENGRGNFPPRFSGLQFPNYSSELNVNALELDDSALYLCASSLEKGNIQYFGAGTRLSVL.

The gene calls are TRBV14 and TRBJ2-7; D perhaps matches TRBD1 (6 bases). CDR3 length equals 17 residues. Per germline, CDR1 SGHDN and CDR2 FVKESK. Trimming shortened V by 4 bases and J by 4 bases, and 23 bases separated the two germline ends. The CDR3 here is CASSPAGQSLGFYEQYF. The CDR3 DNA reads TGTGCCAGCAGCCCAGCCGGACAGTCTCTGGGGTTTTACGAGCAGTACTTC.

A remark on this clone: Other DNA sequences of this sample code for an identical CDR3. V usage is TRBV18 and J usage is TRBJ1-6; 7 nucleotides line up with TRBD1. J lost 6 bases, V lost 6 bases, and 5 bases had no gene match. The CDR3 has 14 residues. CDR1 and CDR2 (germline): KGHSH, LQKENI. The CDR3 DNA sequence: TGTGCCAGCTCTCGCCGGGACAGTAATTCACCCCTCCACTTT. Protein sequence: CASSRRDSNSPLHF.

The rearrangement joins TRBV2 to TRBJ1-6, with a possible D match to TRBD1 (5 bases). V was trimmed by 8 bases and J by 9 bases, leaving 17 bases between them. The CDR3 covers 14 residues. The V gene's germline CDR1 is SNHLY and CDR2 FYNNEI. Here the CDR3 DNA reads TGTGCCAGCTCATGGCGACGGGGGACTTCACCCCTCCACTTT. Its protein product is CASSWRRGTSPLHF.

The genes are TRBV6-4 and TRBJ2-2; 7 bases are a match to TRBD1. The CDR3 is made up of 15 amino acids. CDR1 is MRHNA and CDR2 is SNTAGT in the germline V gene. Trimming cost V 4 bases and J 1 base; bases outside gene matches: 3. The CDR3 loop is CASSASGGNTGELFF. The CDR3 bases are TGTGCCAGCAGTGCCTCAGGGGGGAACACCGGGGAGCTGTTTTTT.

This clone was observed a single time. This rearrangement joins TRBV4-2 to TRBJ2-7, with 8 bases matching TRBD2. This CDR3 has 16 residues. Germline V gene data show CDR1 as LGHNA and CDR2 as YNFKEQ. J was trimmed by 5 bases and V by 1 base; bases with no gene match: 10. The CDR3 DNA follows: TGTGCCAGCAGCCAAGGGGCGGGGCGGGAGGTCGACGAGCAGTACTTC. Amino acids: CASSQGAGREVDEQYF.

This rearrangement joins TRBV3-1 (or the pseudogene TRBV3-2) to TRBJ2-5; D perhaps matches TRBD1 (5 bases). Germline CDR1 LGHDT, CDR2 YNNKEL (reference sequence). This CDR3 is 14 amino acids long. The V end lost 6 bases, the J end lost 6 bases, and 17 bases lay between the germline ends. DNA for the CDR3: TGTGCCAGCAGTTATTCTCAGGGCAGGCAGACCCAGTACTTC. Translation: CASSYSQGRQTQYF.

The V gene is TRBV5-4, the J gene TRBJ2-5, with TRBD2 identical over 9 bases. CDR1 is SGHNT, CDR2 YYREEE, per germline (reference sequence). CDR3 length: 15 amino acids. Trimming at V came to 5 bases and at J to 4 bases, leaving 9 bases not matched to a gene. The CDR3 DNA sequence: TGTGCCAGCAGGAGCGGGGGGCTAATGGGAGAGACCCAGTACTTC. It yields the protein CASRSGGLMGETQYF.

This clone was observed a handful of times. The V gene is TRBV6-6, the J gene TRBJ2-1; D may be TRBD2 (6 bases). Trimming shortened V by 0 bases and J by 1 base, and 7 bases separated the two germline ends. Germline values: CDR1 MNHNY, CDR2 SVGAGI (reference sequence). CDR3 size: 15 residues. CDR3 protein: CASSYSAGSYNEQFF. The CDR3 nucleotides read TGTGCCAGCAGTTACTCTGCGGGATCCTACAATGAGCAGTTCTTC.

Note on this clone: One end of the junction does not line up with germline, which may come from a read error. The chain employs TRBV6-4 and TRBJ2-5, with D maybe TRBD2 (6 bases). This CDR3 spans 13 amino acids. The germline gives CDR1 MRHNA, CDR2 SNTAGT. Here the CDR3 reads CTIRGYVWETQYF. The CDR3 DNA follows: TGCACAATCCGGGGGTATGTTTGGGAGACCCAGTACTTC.

This chain uses TRBV5-1 with TRBJ2-7; tentative D call: TRBD1 (6 bases). Germline-derived CDR1 and CDR2 are SGHRS and YFSETQ. The CDR3 runs to 14 residues. Trimming cost V 4 bases and J 0 bases, with 11 bases left between them. CDR3 region: CASSPTGLSYEQYF. CDR3 bases: TGCGCCAGCAGCCCGACAGGCCTCTCCTACGAGCAGTACTTC.

The chain uses TRBV7-8 and TRBJ1-2; TRBD1 might be the D (5 bases). V lost 0 bases, J lost 6 bases, and 14 bases lay in between. CDR1 is SGHVS, CDR2 FQNEAQ, per germline. The CDR3 has 15 amino acids. CDR3 loop: CASSLARPGRDGYTF. Here the CDR3 DNA reads TGTGCCAGCAGCTTAGCGCGGCCAGGGAGGGATGGCTACACCTTC.

The rearrangement joins TRBV29-1 to TRBJ2-1; the match to TRBD2 covers 11 bases. Germline assignment: CDR1 SQVTM and CDR2 ANQGSEA. There are 15 residues in the CDR3. Trimming at V came to 8 bases and at J to 4 bases, leaving 10 bases not matched to a gene. This CDR3 is CSPLAGLAAYNEQFF. In DNA form, the CDR3 reads TGCAGCCCTCTCGCGGGACTAGCGGCGTACAATGAGCAGTTCTTC.

The V gene is TRBV7-2, the J gene TRBJ2-6; 8 positions match TRBD2. CDR1 is SGHTA, CDR2 FQGNSA, per germline. V lost 10 bases and J lost 0; bases outside the gene matches: 2. This CDR3 contains 14 residues. The CDR3 reads CATAGGSGANVLTF. The CDR3 DNA reads TGTGCCACCGCGGGAGGCTCTGGGGCCAACGTCCTGACTTTC.

The CDR3 is CASSKTSGAYEQFF. The CDR3 DNA reads TGTGCCAGTAGTAAAACTAGCGGGGCCTATGAGCAGTTCTTC. The chain combines TRBV19 with TRBJ2-1, with 10 bases lining up with TRBD2. V shed 4 bases and J 8 bases; nucleotides not matched to a gene: 5. The germline V gene encodes CDR1 LNHDA and CDR2 SQIVND (reference sequence). The CDR3 is 14 residues long.

CDR3 DNA: TGTGCCAGCAGTTCCATTTGGCAGGGGGCCCCGCGGACCGGGGAGCTGTTTTTT. It specifies CASSSIWQGAPRTGELFF. This sequence joins TRBV11-2 and TRBJ2-2, with 8 bases identical to TRBD1. The CDR3 covers 18 residues. Germline loops: CDR1 SGHAT, CDR2 FQNNGV. J was trimmed by 5 bases and V by 6 bases; bases with no gene match: 17.

The V call is TRBV24-1, the J call TRBJ2-4; 10 bases are a match to TRBD1. The CDR3 loop spans 17 amino acids. CDR1 is KGHDR, CDR2 SFDVKD, per germline. V gave up 3 bases and J gave up 2 bases; unmatched junction bases: 6. The CDR3 DNA follows: TGTGCCACCAGTGATAATAGACAGGGGGCAACCAAAAACATTCAGTACTTC. Amino acids: CATSDNRQGATKNIQYF.

V gene TRBV19 combines with J gene TRBJ1-1; D remains unclear. This CDR3 region has 15 residues. Per germline, CDR1 LNHDA and CDR2 SQIVND (reference sequence). The V end lost 5 bases, the J end lost 3 bases, and 16 bases lay between the germline ends. The CDR3 DNA sequence: TGTGCCAGTAGTCCCATTATAACGGGATACACTGAAGCTTTCTTT. Protein: CASSPIITGYTEAFF.

The chain links TRBV24-1 to TRBJ1-2, with D uncertain. The CDR3 is made up of 15 amino acids. In germline, CDR1 is KGHDR, CDR2 SFDVKD. Trimming took 4 bases from V and 3 from J, leaving 14 bases between them. The CDR3 region is CATSDPSLGDYGYTF. The DNA of the CDR3 is TGTGCCACCAGTGACCCCAGTTTGGGCGACTATGGCTACACCTTC.

This chain joins TRBV9 and TRBJ1-1, with D unclear. Trimming pared 1 base from V and 0 bases from J, leaving 4 bases between. The CDR3 has 13 amino acids. The germline gives CDR1 SGDLS, CDR2 YYNGEE. This chain's CDR3 is CASSVWLNTEAFF. CDR3 DNA: TGTGCCAGCAGCGTATGGCTGAACACTGAAGCTTTCTTT.

This rearrangement joins TRBV5-1 to TRBJ2-7; 8 bases are shared with TRBD2. This CDR3 is 14 amino acids long. V trimming: 3 bases; J trimming: 3 bases; junction bases outside the gene matches: 5. Germline V gene data show CDR1 as SGHRS and CDR2 as YFSETQ. DNA for the CDR3: TGCGCCAGCAGCTCCTCCGGGGGGGTCTACGAGCAGTACTTC. This encodes CASSSSGGVYEQYF.

The V and J genes are TRBV5-1 and TRBJ1-4, with 8 bases aligning to TRBD1. Germline V gives CDR1 SGHRS, CDR2 YFSETQ. V trimming: 4 bases; J trimming: 3 bases; junction bases outside the gene matches: 8. CDR3 length: 16 amino acids. The DNA of the CDR3 is TGCGCCAGCAGCATTCCGACAGGGGTTGCTAATGAAAAACTGTTTTTT. It translates to CASSIPTGVANEKLFF.

This clone was seen once. The chain recombines TRBV4-1 with TRBJ1-4; 9 bases are shared with TRBD1. This CDR3 has 16 amino acids. Germline-derived CDR1 and CDR2 are MGHRA and YSYEKL. With V trimmed by 7 bases and J by 8 bases, 14 bases remained unmatched. CDR3 residues: CASTPRGGQGREKLFF. DNA of the CDR3: TGCGCCAGCACTCCAAGAGGGGGACAGGGAAGGGAAAAACTGTTTTTT.

The rearrangement uses TRBV3-1 (or the pseudogene TRBV3-2) and TRBJ2-2, with 7 bases aligning to TRBD1. The CDR3 runs 16 residues. Germline CDR1 and CDR2: LGHDT and YNNKEL (reference sequence). V shed 0 bases, J shed 3 bases, and the junction held 4 bases outside the gene matches. The CDR3 DNA reads TGTGCCAGCAGCCAAGATGGAGACAGGGACACCGGGGAGCTGTTTTTT. It is translated as CASSQDGDRDTGELFF.